The entry below describes one T cell receptor beta chain. Its matching antigen is unknown. This record belongs to a study of cytomegalovirus exposure and HLA in healthy donors. Regarding the study as a whole: Researchers reported in a later analysis that a missense DCLRE1C variant was tied to TCR beta V- and J-gene trimming.

Germline lookup yields CDR1 SGHTS and CDR2 YDEGEE. V was cut by 4 bases and J by 3 bases, with 17 bases left in between. The CDR3 has 16 amino acids. PCR employed 60 Vbeta and 13 Jbeta primers. The method was immunoSEQ multiplex PCR; TCRdb's version includes in-frame clones alone and lacks a portion of them. The sample consists of just over 150,000 clones, around 72% of them appearing once. The receptor's source is a man aged 35-49 years in good health and CMV-seropositive. Material: PBMCs. This chain links TRBV5-8 with TRBJ1-5; D remains ambiguous. In DNA form, the CDR3 reads TGTGCCAGCAGCCTTCGGGGAGCTAGAATCAATCAGCCCCAGCATTTT. Amino acids: CASSLRGARINQPQHF.